The present T cell receptor beta chain was sequenced within a study of OX40 agonist ivuxolimab in advanced cancers. V lost 6 bases and J lost 0, with 9 bases in between. Germline-derived CDR1 and CDR2 are SQVTM and ANQGSEA. This CDR3 region has 12 residues. Using immunoSEQ multiplex PCR, the repertoire was profiled, and TCRdb retains in-frame clones only, with some absent. The sample lists 92,000 or so clones; 75% to 90% were seen once. The TCR comes from an adult with an advanced solid tumor such as melanoma, head and neck, liver or kidney cancer. The specimen comprised CD4+ or CD8+ T cells sorted from blood, sampled in a trial of the OX40 agonist ivuxolimab. The chain is built from TRBV29-1 and TRBJ2-7; D is ambiguous. The CDR3 loop is CSVMTHSYEQYF. The CDR3 DNA is TGCAGCGTCATGACACACTCCTACGAGCAGTACTTC.